This T cell receptor beta chain was obtained from a study of OX40 agonist ivuxolimab in advanced cancers. Study information: Among those treated, three patients had partial responses, one with hepatocellular carcinoma and two with cutaneous melanoma.

Assay used: immunoSEQ multiplex PCR; TCRdb lists only in-frame clones, some missing. The sample has about 120,000 clones, roughly nine tenths seen once. Trimming pared 0 bases from V and 2 bases from J, leaving 11 bases between. The CDR3 consists of 16 residues. Looked up from germline, CDR1 is SGHTA and CDR2 is FQGTGA. This sample comprised CD4+ or CD8+ T cells sorted from blood, obtained in a trial of the OX40 agonist ivuxolimab. The sequence was obtained from an adult with an advanced solid tumor such as melanoma, head and neck, liver or kidney cancer. V gene TRBV7-3 combines with J gene TRBJ2-1; D might be TRBD2 (5 bases). CDR3 nucleotides: TGTGCCAGCAGCTTAACCGGGAACATTCCCTACAATGAGCAGTTCTTC. Amino acid sequence: CASSLTGNIPYNEQFF. Supplemented by reference TRBV7-3 and TRBJ2-1, the full variable domain reads GAGVSQTPSNKVTEKGKYVELRCDPISGHTALYWYRQSLGQGPEFLIYFQGTGAADDSGLPNDRFFAVRPEGSVSTLKIQRTERGDSAVYLCASSLTGNIPYNEQFFGPGTRLTVL.